This TCR beta chain was observed in a study of graft-versus-host responses after intestinal transplantation. As for the study in general: Isolated intestinal, liver-intestinal, or multivisceral transplants were what recipients had.

General study points: Recipient marrow showed GvH clones, some seen first in ileum or blood.

J lost 3 bases, V lost 5 bases, and 21 bases had no gene match. This CDR3 comprises 21 residues. CDR1 and CDR2 (germline): LGHNA, YNFKEQ. Method: immunoSEQ multiplex PCR; TCRdb's copy keeps in-frame clones and lacks some. Of about 41,000 clones in the sample, approximately 95% were seen once. As concerns this clone: As yet, its antigen is unknown.

This chain uses TRBV4-2 with TRBJ2-3; 12 bases match TRBD2. This specimen consisted of unstimulated CD8+ T cells sorted from spleen or lymph node cells, obtained before transplant. The TCR originated in a human donor who was the organ donor for an intestinal transplant. The CDR3 nucleotides are TGTGCCAGCAGCAAAGGAGAACCCCTAGCGGGGGGGATTGTCGGTACAGATACGCAGTATTTT. Translating gives CASSKGEPLAGGIVGTDTQYF.